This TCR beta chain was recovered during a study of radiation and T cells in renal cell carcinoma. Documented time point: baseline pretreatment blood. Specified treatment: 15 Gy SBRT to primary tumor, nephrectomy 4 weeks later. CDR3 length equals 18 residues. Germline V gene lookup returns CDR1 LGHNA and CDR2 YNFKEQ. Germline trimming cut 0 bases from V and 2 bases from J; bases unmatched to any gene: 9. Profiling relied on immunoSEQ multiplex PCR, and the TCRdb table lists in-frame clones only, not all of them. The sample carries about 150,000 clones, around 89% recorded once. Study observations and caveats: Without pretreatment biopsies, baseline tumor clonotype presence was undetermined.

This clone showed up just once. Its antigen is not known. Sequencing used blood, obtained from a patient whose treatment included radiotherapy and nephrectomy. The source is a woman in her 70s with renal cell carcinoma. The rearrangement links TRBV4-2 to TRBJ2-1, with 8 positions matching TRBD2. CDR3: CASSQDRGAGATYNEQFF. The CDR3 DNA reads TGTGCCAGCAGCCAAGATCGGGGAGCGGGGGCCACCTACAATGAGCAGTTCTTC.